The source of this TCR beta chain is a study of blood T cell repertoires in COVID-19. Study-level information: Spain, Italy and the United States supplied samples that represented acute and convalescent COVID-19. In each case, the material was cDNA or gDNA derived from T cells, B-cell-depleted T cells, or PBMCs.

The CDR3 totals 16 residues. Germline CDR1 reads SNHLY; CDR2 reads FYNNEI. V gave up 6 bases and J gave up 3 bases, with 20 bases separating them. Profiled with immunoSEQ multiplex PCR; TCRdb holds only in-frame clones, not every one. This table has 70,000 or so clones, under 85% appearing once. This sequence was found in a man in his sixties with acute or convalescent COVID-19. This chain links TRBV2 with TRBJ1-1; D not resolved. The specimen sequenced was peripheral blood. The CDR3 region is CASRTLKAEFYTEAFF. CDR3 coding DNA: TGTGCCAGCAGAACCCTGAAGGCGGAATTCTACACTGAAGCTTTCTTT. Supplemented by reference TRBV2 and TRBJ1-1, the full variable domain reads EPEVTQTPSHQVTQMGQEVILRCVPISNHLYFYWYRQILGQKVEFLVSFYNNEISEKSEIFDDQFSVERPDGSNFTLKIRSTKLEDSAMYFCASRTLKAEFYTEAFFGQGTRLTVV.